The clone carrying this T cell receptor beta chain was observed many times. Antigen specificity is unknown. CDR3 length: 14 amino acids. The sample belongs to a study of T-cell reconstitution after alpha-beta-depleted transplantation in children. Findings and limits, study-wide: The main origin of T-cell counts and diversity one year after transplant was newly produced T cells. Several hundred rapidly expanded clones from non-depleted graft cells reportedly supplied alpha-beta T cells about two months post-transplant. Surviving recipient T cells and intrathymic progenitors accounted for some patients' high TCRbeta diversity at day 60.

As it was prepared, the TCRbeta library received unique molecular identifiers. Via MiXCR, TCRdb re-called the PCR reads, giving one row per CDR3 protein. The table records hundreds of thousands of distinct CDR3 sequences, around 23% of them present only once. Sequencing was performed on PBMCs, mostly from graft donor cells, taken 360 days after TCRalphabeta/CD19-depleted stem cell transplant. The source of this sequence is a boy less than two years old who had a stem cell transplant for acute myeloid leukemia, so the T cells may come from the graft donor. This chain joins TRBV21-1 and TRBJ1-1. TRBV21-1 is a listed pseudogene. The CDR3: CASNRQVRPGGAFF. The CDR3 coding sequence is TGTGCCAGCAACCGGCAAGTCCGACCGGGCGGGGCTTTCTTT.